Here is one T cell receptor beta chain with its context. Its antigen is currently unknown. In the authors' methods: ImmunoSEQ junction-only sequences lacked quality scores, so their filtering differed. Repertoires were generated with immunoSEQ multiplex PCR, while TCRdb's copy carries only in-frame clones and drops some. D and trimming come from the DNA, and the V and J calls and clone size come from that table. The table has about 820,000 clones, around 92% seen once. The data are from a study of shared clonotypes between healthy human individuals. Naive CD8 isolation took CD45RO-negative cells positively selected for CCR7 and excluded terminally differentiated effector memory CD45RA+ cells. Germline V gene data show CDR1 as SSHAT and CDR2 as FNYEAQ (reference sequence). The CDR3 length is 14 residues. V lost 5 bases, J lost 5 bases, and 15 bases lay in between. Study-wide results and caveats: Of the naive CD4 clonotypes, around 4.9% were shared across a few donors. Even with large depth, rarefaction showed that sorted-subset sequencing was incomplete. Generation of non-shared clonotypes was less probable than generation of clonotypes shared by all four donors.

V usage is TRBV7-7 and J usage is TRBJ2-5; D might be TRBD1 or TRBD2, each matching 5 bases. Sequencing was performed on naive CD8+ T cells sorted from blood. The TCR sequence derives from a man aged 30 to 45 in good health. CDR3 nucleotide sequence: TGTGCCAGCAGCCAGCCAGGGACCTGGGAGACCCAGTACTTC. Translated: CASSQPGTWETQYF.